The 16 T cell receptor beta chains listed next were all sequenced from one sample in a study of neurological immune-mediated disorders. Regarding time point: longitudinal time-point 2. TCRdb independently ran MiXCR on the 5' RACE reads; one entry per CDR3 protein. The sample contains some 49,000 distinct CDR3 sequences, about an eighth of which appear only once. The sequencing input was PBMCs. These receptors were taken from a male donor with HTLV-1-associated myelopathy (HAM/TSP).

This clonotype was seen many times. The rearrangement joins TRBV6-4 to TRBJ2-1; 13 nucleotides align to TRBD2. CDR3 size: 16 residues. Germline CDR1 and CDR2: MRHNA and SNTAGT. The V segment lost 6 bases and the J segment 9 bases; nucleotides outside the gene matches: 11. The chain's CDR3 is CASSAGLAGTVGEQFF. CDR3 in DNA: TGTGCCAGCAGCGCGGGACTAGCGGGGACTGTTGGTGAGCAGTTCTTC.

This clonotype was counted ten times or more. The chain employs TRBV6-5 and TRBJ1-1; D is undetermined. The germline gives CDR1 MNHEY, CDR2 SVGAGI. CDR3 length: 13 residues. Trimming removed 1 base at V and 2 bases at J, with 5 bases between. CDR3 bases: TGTGCCAGCAGTTACTTTACCAACACTGAAGCTTTCTTT. Its protein product is CASSYFTNTEAFF.

With regard to this clonotype: This clone may be a read error of a much larger clone one base away. The CDR3 DNA reads as TGTTCCAGCAGTGAGGGATACATTCAGTACTTC. Amino acids: CSSSEGYIQYF. This chain connects TRBV12-3 or TRBV12-4 to TRBJ2-4; the D gene is possibly TRBD2 (5 bases). The CDR3 sequence is 11 residues long.

This clonotype has at least ten counts. This chain links TRBV4-3 with TRBJ2-7; 9 nucleotides match TRBD2. This CDR3 has 15 residues. Per the germline V gene, CDR1 is LGHNA and CDR2 is YSLEER. J lost 5 bases, V lost 4 bases, and 9 bases had no gene match. The DNA of the CDR3 is TGCGCCAGCAGCCCCGGGACTAGCACTTTCCACGAGCAGTACTTC. The encoded protein is CASSPGTSTFHEQYF.

This clonotype was recorded many times. The gene calls are TRBV10-3 and TRBJ2-5; D may be TRBD1 (6 bases). V lost 3 bases to trimming and J lost 10 bases, with 12 bases between them. The V gene's germline CDR1 is ENHRY and CDR2 SYGVKD. The CDR3 is 12 residues long. The chain's CDR3 is CAISETGYDQYF. The CDR3 DNA sequence: TGTGCCATCAGTGAAACAGGGTACGACCAGTACTTC.

The chain recombines TRBV29-1 with TRBJ1-2; D unclear. The CDR3 runs 13 residues. V dropped 2 bases and J dropped 4 bases, with 11 bases sitting between them. Looked up from germline, CDR1 is SQVTM and CDR2 is ANQGSEA. In DNA form, the CDR3 reads TGCAGCGTTGAACCCCCGGGCCTCTATGGCTACACCTTC. Translation gives CSVEPPGLYGYTF.

This clonotype was recorded at least ten times. The genes are TRBV5-1 and TRBJ2-3; D possibly matches TRBD1 or TRBD2 (5 bases each). The germline V and J ends were trimmed by 2 bases and 3 bases, with 13 bases remaining between them. The CDR3 length is 15 residues. The germline gives CDR1 SGHRS, CDR2 YFSETQ. DNA of the CDR3: TGCGCCAGCAGCTTACCCCTAGCAGGGACAGATACGCAGTATTTT. Encoded protein: CASSLPLAGTDTQYF.

This clonotype was counted many times. This chain connects TRBV5-1 to TRBJ2-1; tentatively, D is TRBD2 (7 bases). The CDR3 length is 17 residues. V was pared by 0 bases and J by 3 bases, with 16 bases between. The V gene's germline CDR1 is SGHRS and CDR2 YFSETQ. Here the CDR3 reads CASSLGSGGRGYNEQFF. CDR3 DNA: TGCGCCAGCAGCTTGGGATCGGGGGGCCGGGGCTACAATGAGCAGTTCTTC.

This clonotype was seen repeatedly, ten times or more. This chain links TRBV6-5 with TRBJ2-7, with 9 bases that match TRBD1. Unmatched junction bases numbered 6, after V lost 6 bases and J lost 3 bases. This CDR3 region has 14 residues. CDR1 and CDR2 (germline): MNHEY, SVGAGI. CDR3 sequence reads: CASRAPGQGYEQYF. The CDR3 nucleotides read TGTGCCAGCAGGGCCCCGGGACAGGGCTACGAGCAGTACTTC.

This clonotype was recorded at least ten times. The chain uses TRBV7-8 and TRBJ2-5, with D maybe TRBD2 (7 bases). V lost 8 bases and J lost 1, with 17 bases in between. Per germline, CDR1 SGHVS and CDR2 FQNEAQ. The CDR3 contains 15 residues. CDR3: CASEAAGAIQETQYF. The CDR3 DNA reads as TGTGCCAGCGAGGCGGCGGGGGCGATCCAAGAGACCCAGTACTTC. Complete variable domain (other parts from reference TRBV7-8 and TRBJ2-5): GAGVSQSPRYKVAKRGQDVALRCDPISGHVSLFWYQQALGQGPEFLTYFQNEAQLDKSGLPSDRFFAERPEGSVSTLKIQRTQQEDSAVYLCASEAAGAIQETQYFGPGTRLLVL.

This clonotype was picked up one time. The V call is TRBV6-2 or TRBV6-3, the J call TRBJ2-5; D uncertain. Per germline, CDR1 MNHEY and CDR2 SVGEGT. This CDR3 is 16 amino acids long. V was cut by 4 bases and J by 2 bases, with 17 bases left in between. The CDR3 DNA reads TGTGCCAGCAGTTGGTCTGGAACCGTGAGGCAAGAGACCCAGTACTTC. Its protein product is CASSWSGTVRQETQYF.

This clonotype was counted at least ten times. The chain joins TRBV5-1 to TRBJ1-4; TRBD1 agrees at 8 bases. V shed 1 base and J 5 bases; nucleotides not matched to a gene: 7. CDR3 length: 16 amino acids. Per the germline V gene, CDR1 is SGHRS and CDR2 is YFSETQ. The CDR3: CASSLQGAGTNEKLFF. The CDR3 DNA sequence: TGCGCCAGCAGCTTGCAGGGGGCAGGCACGAATGAAAAACTGTTTTTT.

This clonotype was recorded many times. The rearrangement joins TRBV7-8 to TRBJ1-2; D gene uncertain. Germline CDR1 and CDR2: SGHVS and FQNEAQ. With 1 base removed from V and 7 bases from J, the gap between germline ends came to 13 bases. The CDR3 covers 14 residues. The CDR3 region has the DNA TGTGCCAGCAGCTTAGGGGTAGAGACAAGTGGCTACACCTTC. It yields the protein CASSLGVETSGYTF.

The V gene is TRBV29-1, the J gene TRBJ1-4; D is unresolved. Germline values: CDR1 SQVTM, CDR2 ANQGSEA. The V end was cut by 4 bases, the J end by 2 bases, with 8 bases between. The CDR3 sequence is 13 residues long. The CDR3 DNA reads TGCAGCGTTGCCCCAGTTACTAATGAAAAACTGTTTTTT. It specifies CSVAPVTNEKLFF. Full variable domain (outside the CDR3, taken from reference TRBV29-1 and TRBJ1-4): SAVISQKPSRDICQRGTSLTIQCQVDSQVTMMFWYRQQPGQSLTLIATANQGSEATYESGFVIDKFPISRPNLTFSTLTVSNMSPEDSSIYLCSVAPVTNEKLFFGSGTQLSVL.

This clonotype was seen many times. This chain links TRBV29-1 with TRBJ2-1; D might be TRBD2 (7 bases). Trimming removed 8 bases at V and 6 bases at J, with 14 bases between. CDR3 size: 12 residues. Germline values: CDR1 SQVTM, CDR2 ANQGSEA. The chain's CDR3 is CSLGGHSNEQFF. The CDR3, as DNA: TGCAGCTTGGGGGGGCACTCCAATGAGCAGTTCTTC.

This clonotype was detected ten times or more. V is TRBV20-1 and J is TRBJ1-2; D gene uncertain. CDR1 is DFQATT, CDR2 SNEGSKA, per germline (reference sequence). V lost 0 bases and J 0 bases, leaving 11 bases between the germline ends. The CDR3 is 15 amino acids. This CDR3 is CSARDPDGANYGYTF. The CDR3 nucleotides are TGCAGTGCTAGAGATCCGGACGGGGCTAACTATGGCTACACCTTC.